The rows below give T cell receptor beta chains drawn from one sample of a study of T cells in Graves' hyperthyroidism and ophthalmopathy. TCRdb analysed the multiplex PCR reads with MiXCR anew, one entry per CDR3 protein. The sample includes around 300,000 distinct CDR3 sequences, about 20% of them seen just once. The specimen sequenced was blood. The receptor set was obtained from a man aged 30 to 39 with Graves' ophthalmopathy. Both conserved end residues are part of each CDR3. The D gene is left open where the match is weak. Where a row states a size, it is once, few, many or the class of an expanded clone; other rows omit it.

D gene: NA; clone size: many; CDR3 length: 13; V gene: TRBV3-1; J gene: TRBJ2-3; CDR3 protein: CASSSGGTDTQYF; CDR3 DNA: TGTGCCAGCAGTTCCGGGGGCACAGATACGCAGTATTTT
D gene: NA; clone size: many; CDR3 length: 13; V gene: TRBV7-3; J gene: TRBJ2-3; CDR3 protein: CASSQERTDTQYF; CDR3 DNA: TGTGCCAGCAGCCAAGAGAGGACAGATACGCAGTATTTT
D gene: TRBD2; clone size: NA; CDR3 length: 17; V gene: TRBV12-5; J gene: TRBJ2-1; CDR3 protein: CASGSTGSGSSYNEQFF; CDR3 DNA: TGTGCTAGTGGTTCGACCGGGAGCGGGAGTTCCTACAATGAGCAGTTCTTC
D gene: NA; clone size: few; CDR3 length: 15; V gene: TRBV3-1; J gene: TRBJ1-5; CDR3 protein: CASSLSRAANQPQHF; CDR3 DNA: TGTGCCAGCAGCCTTTCACGGGCCGCAAATCAGCCCCAGCATTTT
D gene: TRBD2; clone size: NA; CDR3 length: 14; V gene: TRBV2; J gene: TRBJ2-1; CDR3 protein: CASSSGRAYNEQFF; CDR3 DNA: TGTGCCAGCAGTAGCGGGAGGGCCTACAATGAGCAGTTCTTC
D gene: TRBD1; clone size: few; CDR3 length: 16; V gene: TRBV28; J gene: TRBJ1-1; CDR3 protein: CASSLYPGTVNTEAFF; CDR3 DNA: TGTGCCAGCAGTTTATACCCCGGGACAGTGAACACTGAAGCTTTCTTT
D gene: NA; clone size: few; CDR3 length: 12; V gene: TRBV7-2; J gene: TRBJ2-3; CDR3 protein: CASSHSRDTQYF; CDR3 DNA: TGTGCCAGCAGCCACAGCCGGGATACGCAGTATTTT
D gene: NA; clone size: NA; CDR3 length: 13; V gene: TRBV24-1; J gene: TRBJ2-1; CDR3 protein: CATSASWDNEQFF; CDR3 DNA: TGTGCCACCAGTGCTAGCTGGGACAATGAGCAGTTCTTC
D gene: NA; clone size: few; CDR3 length: 15; V gene: TRBV24-1; J gene: TRBJ2-1; CDR3 protein: CATSDVTGSRNEQFF; CDR3 DNA: TGTGCCACCAGTGACGTAACAGGGTCACGGAATGAGCAGTTCTTC
D gene: NA; clone size: NA; CDR3 length: 14; V gene: TRBV19; J gene: TRBJ1-1; CDR3 protein: CASSIVGQGAEAFF; CDR3 DNA: TGTGCCAGTAGTATAGTAGGGCAGGGTGCTGAAGCTTTCTTT
D gene: NA; clone size: many; CDR3 length: 11; V gene: TRBV28; J gene: TRBJ2-7; CDR3 protein: CASSRRIEQYF; CDR3 DNA: TGTGCCAGCAGTCGACGTATCGAGCAGTACTTC
D gene: NA; clone size: NA; CDR3 length: 12; V gene: TRBV2; J gene: TRBJ1-1; CDR3 protein: CASSEDRIEAFF; CDR3 DNA: TGTGCCAGCAGTGAGGACAGAATCGAGGCTTTCTTT
D gene: NA; clone size: many; CDR3 length: 12; V gene: TRBV6-1; J gene: TRBJ1-5; CDR3 protein: CASSASNQPQHF; CDR3 DNA: TGTGCCAGCTCCGCCTCGAATCAGCCCCAGCATTTT
D gene: NA; clone size: NA; CDR3 length: 13; V gene: TRBV28; J gene: TRBJ1-5; CDR3 protein: CASRGDTAQPQHF; CDR3 DNA: TGTGCCAGCAGAGGGGACACGGCCCAGCCCCAGCATTTT
D gene: NA; clone size: many; CDR3 length: 13; V gene: TRBV20-1; J gene: TRBJ1-1; CDR3 protein: CSARPGVGTEAFF; CDR3 DNA: TGCAGTGCTAGGCCCGGGGTTGGGACTGAAGCTTTCTTT
D gene: TRBD2; clone size: few; CDR3 length: 19; V gene: TRBV5-1; J gene: TRBJ2-6; CDR3 protein: CASSSLGLAGGTGANVLTF; CDR3 DNA: TGCGCCAGCAGCTCCTTAGGACTAGCGGGAGGAACTGGGGCCAACGTCCTGACTTTC
D gene: NA; clone size: many; CDR3 length: 14; V gene: TRBV11-2; J gene: TRBJ2-1; CDR3 protein: CASSPDSSYNEQFF; CDR3 DNA: TGTGCCAGCAGCCCGGACAGCTCCTACAATGAGCAGTTCTTC
D gene: NA; clone size: NA; CDR3 length: 15; V gene: TRBV7-9; J gene: TRBJ2-2; CDR3 protein: CASSLTGHNTGELFF; CDR3 DNA: TGTGCCAGCAGCTTAACAGGGCACAACACCGGGGAGCTGTTTTTT
D gene: NA; clone size: NA; CDR3 length: 12; V gene: TRBV27; J gene: TRBJ2-4; CDR3 protein: CASAPSKNIQYF; CDR3 DNA: TGTGCCAGCGCCCCCTCCAAAAACATTCAGTACTTC
D gene: TRBD2; clone size: many; CDR3 length: 14; V gene: TRBV5-1; J gene: TRBJ2-1; CDR3 protein: CASRTSGYYNEQFF; CDR3 DNA: TGCGCCAGCCGAACTAGCGGATACTACAATGAGCAGTTCTTC
D gene: NA; clone size: few; CDR3 length: 16; V gene: TRBV7-2; J gene: TRBJ1-4; CDR3 protein: CASSLGISGGYEKLFF; CDR3 DNA: TGTGCCAGCAGCTTAGGGATAAGTGGGGGGTATGAAAAACTGTTTTTT
D gene: NA; clone size: NA; CDR3 length: 13; V gene: TRBV6-1; J gene: TRBJ1-5; CDR3 protein: CASEDRSNQPQHF; CDR3 DNA: TGTGCCAGCGAGGACCGGTCAAATCAGCCCCAGCATTTT
D gene: NA; clone size: NA; CDR3 length: 16; V gene: TRBV4-2; J gene: TRBJ1-6; CDR3 protein: CASSQGRANYNSPLHF; CDR3 DNA: TGTGCCAGCAGCCAGGGGCGAGCGAACTATAATTCACCCCTCCACTTT
D gene: TRBD1; clone size: NA; CDR3 length: 14; V gene: TRBV5-1; J gene: TRBJ2-7; CDR3 protein: CASSSGTGGEEQYF; CDR3 DNA: TGCGCCAGCAGCTCAGGGACAGGGGGAGAGGAGCAGTACTTC
D gene: NA; clone size: many; CDR3 length: 14; V gene: TRBV6-1; J gene: TRBJ1-1; CDR3 protein: CASSEARRITEAFF; CDR3 DNA: TGTGCCAGCAGTGAAGCGCGACGGATTACTGAAGCTTTCTTT
D gene: TRBD1; clone size: few; CDR3 length: 16; V gene: TRBV6-1; J gene: TRBJ1-1; CDR3 protein: CASRKQGALRDTEAFF; CDR3 DNA: TGTGCCAGCAGGAAACAGGGGGCCCTTAGGGACACTGAAGCTTTCTTT
D gene: NA; clone size: NA; CDR3 length: 11; V gene: TRBV29-1; J gene: TRBJ2-7; CDR3 protein: CSVGHSEEQYF; CDR3 DNA: TGCAGCGTGGGGCACTCTGAGGAGCAGTACTTC
D gene: NA; clone size: many; CDR3 length: 12; V gene: TRBV11-2; J gene: TRBJ1-1; CDR3 protein: CASSLDPFGAFF; CDR3 DNA: TGTGCCAGCAGCTTAGACCCCTTTGGGGCTTTCTTT
D gene: NA; clone size: few; CDR3 length: 13; V gene: TRBV5-1; J gene: TRBJ2-1; CDR3 protein: CASSLGPENEQFF; CDR3 DNA: TGCGCCAGCAGCTTGGGCCCAGAGAATGAGCAGTTCTTC
D gene: TRBD1; clone size: NA; CDR3 length: 15; V gene: TRBV6-1; J gene: TRBJ2-3; CDR3 protein: CASSEALQGAGTQYF; CDR3 DNA: TGTGCCAGCAGTGAAGCGCTCCAGGGGGCAGGTACGCAGTATTTT
D gene: NA; clone size: NA; CDR3 length: 15; V gene: TRBV11-2; J gene: TRBJ2-1; CDR3 protein: CASSNPFDRYNEQFF; CDR3 DNA: TGTGCCAGCAGCAATCCCTTTGACAGGTACAATGAGCAGTTCTTC
D gene: NA; clone size: few; CDR3 length: 13; V gene: TRBV20-1; J gene: TRBJ2-5; CDR3 protein: CSARDRVGETQYF; CDR3 DNA: TGCAGTGCTAGAGACAGGGTCGGGGAGACCCAGTACTTC
D gene: NA; clone size: few; CDR3 length: 14; V gene: TRBV24-1; J gene: TRBJ2-5; CDR3 protein: CATSDVRGGETQYF; CDR3 DNA: TGTGCCACCAGTGACGTGAGAGGGGGAGAGACCCAGTACTTC
D gene: NA; clone size: NA; CDR3 length: 14; V gene: TRBV29-1; J gene: TRBJ1-1; CDR3 protein: CSAAPGTQNTGAFF; CDR3 DNA: TGCAGCGCTGCCCCCGGGACACAGAACACTGGAGCTTTCTTT
D gene: NA; clone size: few; CDR3 length: 14; V gene: TRBV27; J gene: TRBJ1-1; CDR3 protein: CASSPGLGGTEAFF; CDR3 DNA: TGTGCCAGCAGTCCCGGCCTCGGAGGGACTGAAGCTTTCTTT
D gene: NA; clone size: NA; CDR3 length: 13; V gene: TRBV30; J gene: TRBJ2-2; CDR3 protein: CACTTINTGELFF; CDR3 DNA: TGTGCCTGTACGACTATTAACACCGGGGAGCTGTTTTTT
D gene: NA; clone size: many; CDR3 length: 10; V gene: TRBV3-1; J gene: TRBJ2-5; CDR3 protein: CASSQETQYF; CDR3 DNA: TGTGCCAGCAGCCAAGAGACCCAGTACTTC
D gene: NA; clone size: many; CDR3 length: 13; V gene: TRBV24-1; J gene: TRBJ2-7; CDR3 protein: CATSDSNSYEQYF; CDR3 DNA: TGTGCCACCAGTGATTCAAACTCTTACGAGCAGTACTTC
D gene: NA; clone size: many; CDR3 length: 17; V gene: TRBV3-1; J gene: TRBJ2-2; CDR3 protein: CASSRKSFRDLTGELFF; CDR3 DNA: TGTGCCAGCAGCCGGAAGAGTTTCCGGGATCTAACCGGGGAGCTGTTTTTT
D gene: TRBD2; clone size: NA; CDR3 length: 19; V gene: TRBV4-3; J gene: TRBJ2-1; CDR3 protein: CASSQDGGWLAGGMNEQFF; CDR3 DNA: TGCGCCAGCAGCCAAGATGGGGGATGGCTAGCGGGAGGGATGAATGAGCAGTTCTTC
D gene: TRBD1; clone size: few; CDR3 length: 14; V gene: TRBV29-1; J gene: TRBJ2-7; CDR3 protein: CSVGGRGRGYEQYF; CDR3 DNA: TGCAGCGTTGGGGGCAGGGGGCGCGGTTACGAGCAGTACTTC
D gene: NA; clone size: many; CDR3 length: 16; V gene: TRBV11-2; J gene: TRBJ2-3; CDR3 protein: CASSSVRGTSTDTQYF; CDR3 DNA: TGTGCCAGCAGCTCGGTTCGGGGGACTAGCACAGATACGCAGTATTTT
D gene: NA; clone size: many; CDR3 length: 13; V gene: TRBV11-2; J gene: TRBJ1-6; CDR3 protein: CASSRGQFTPLHF; CDR3 DNA: TGTGCCAGCAGCCGTGGGCAATTCACCCCCCTCCACTTT
D gene: NA; clone size: many; CDR3 length: 11; V gene: TRBV30; J gene: TRBJ2-7; CDR3 protein: CAWAQSYEQYF; CDR3 DNA: TGTGCCTGGGCTCAATCCTACGAGCAGTACTTC
D gene: TRBD2; clone size: once; CDR3 length: 17; V gene: TRBV9; J gene: TRBJ2-7; CDR3 protein: CASSFGRSGTSSHEQYF; CDR3 DNA: TGCGCCAGCAGCTTTGGAAGGTCCGGGACTAGCTCCCACGAGCAGTACTTC
D gene: TRBD2; clone size: few; CDR3 length: 15; V gene: TRBV9; J gene: TRBJ2-5; CDR3 protein: CASSVAGGPRETQYF; CDR3 DNA: TGTGCCAGCAGCGTAGCGGGAGGGCCTCGGGAGACCCAGTACTTC
D gene: NA; clone size: few; CDR3 length: 17; V gene: TRBV5-1; J gene: TRBJ2-5; CDR3 protein: CASSLGGRGGQQETQYF; CDR3 DNA: TGCGCCAGCAGCTTGGGGGGCCGTGGAGGGCAACAAGAGACCCAGTACTTC
D gene: NA; clone size: NA; CDR3 length: 11; V gene: TRBV7-9; J gene: TRBJ1-3; CDR3 protein: CASGGGNTIYF; CDR3 DNA: TGTGCCAGCGGAGGGGGAAACACCATATATTTT
D gene: NA; clone size: many; CDR3 length: 15; V gene: TRBV28; J gene: TRBJ2-3; CDR3 protein: CASSPGGQNMDTQYF; CDR3 DNA: TGTGCCAGCAGTCCGGGGGGACAGAATATGGATACGCAGTATTTT
D gene: NA; clone size: few; CDR3 length: 14; V gene: TRBV30; J gene: TRBJ2-5; CDR3 protein: CAWSVGGSQETQYF; CDR3 DNA: TGTGCCTGGAGTGTTGGTGGTTCCCAAGAGACCCAGTACTTC
D gene: TRBD1; clone size: few; CDR3 length: 13; V gene: TRBV20-1; J gene: TRBJ2-7; CDR3 protein: CSAHSGQGYEQYF; CDR3 DNA: TGCAGTGCTCACTCGGGACAGGGCTACGAGCAGTACTTC
D gene: NA; clone size: few; CDR3 length: 16; V gene: TRBV6-1; J gene: TRBJ1-1; CDR3 protein: CASIPIVGVMNTEAFF; CDR3 DNA: TGTGCCAGCATTCCGATAGTTGGCGTTATGAACACTGAAGCTTTCTTT
D gene: NA; clone size: many; CDR3 length: 17; V gene: TRBV28; J gene: TRBJ2-4; CDR3 protein: CASRPSTVPGAKNIQYF; CDR3 DNA: TGTGCCAGCAGGCCCAGCACCGTCCCGGGGGCCAAAAACATTCAGTACTTC
D gene: NA; clone size: NA; CDR3 length: 13; V gene: TRBV9; J gene: TRBJ2-1; CDR3 protein: CVSSAGSRDEQFF; CDR3 DNA: TGTGTCAGCAGCGCCGGGAGTAGAGATGAGCAGTTCTTC
D gene: NA; clone size: NA; CDR3 length: 15; V gene: TRBV28; J gene: TRBJ2-7; CDR3 protein: CASSLWGAIRGEQYF; CDR3 DNA: TGTGCCAGCAGTTTATGGGGGGCCATACGTGGGGAGCAGTACTTC